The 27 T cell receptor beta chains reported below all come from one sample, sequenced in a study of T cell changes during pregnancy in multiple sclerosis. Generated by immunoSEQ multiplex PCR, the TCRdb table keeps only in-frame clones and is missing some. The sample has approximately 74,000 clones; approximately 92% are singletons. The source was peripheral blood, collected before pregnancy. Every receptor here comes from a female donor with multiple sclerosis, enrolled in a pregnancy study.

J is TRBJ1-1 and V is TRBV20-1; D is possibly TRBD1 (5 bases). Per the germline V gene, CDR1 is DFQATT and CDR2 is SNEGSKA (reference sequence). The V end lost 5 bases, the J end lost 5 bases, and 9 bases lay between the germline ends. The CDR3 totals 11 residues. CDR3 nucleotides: TGCAGTGCTCAGGGCTGGACTGAAGCTTTCTTT. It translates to CSAQGWTEAFF.

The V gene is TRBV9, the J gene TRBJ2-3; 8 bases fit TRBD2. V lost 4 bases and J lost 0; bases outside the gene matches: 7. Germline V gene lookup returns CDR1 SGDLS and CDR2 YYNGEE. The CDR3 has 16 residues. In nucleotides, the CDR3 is TGTGCCAGCAGCTACGGGAGGGCACTTAGCACAGATACGCAGTATTTT. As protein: CASSYGRALSTDTQYF.

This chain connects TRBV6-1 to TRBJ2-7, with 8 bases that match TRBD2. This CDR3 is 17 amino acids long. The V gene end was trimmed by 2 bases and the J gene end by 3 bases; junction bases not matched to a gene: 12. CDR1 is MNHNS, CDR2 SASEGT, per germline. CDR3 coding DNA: TGTGCCAGCAGTGAATTCGGCGGGAGGTTGGTCGGCTACGAGCAGTACTTC. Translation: CASSEFGGRLVGYEQYF.

CDR3 nucleotide sequence: TGTGCCAGCAGTACCGCAAGGACTAGCTCCAATGAGCAGTTCTTC. Its protein product is CASSTARTSSNEQFF. V is TRBV27 and J is TRBJ2-1, with 8 bases that match TRBD2. The CDR3 covers 15 residues. With 5 bases clipped from V and 6 bases from J, the junction kept 9 bases outside the gene matches. Germline V gives CDR1 MNHEY, CDR2 SMNVEV (reference sequence).

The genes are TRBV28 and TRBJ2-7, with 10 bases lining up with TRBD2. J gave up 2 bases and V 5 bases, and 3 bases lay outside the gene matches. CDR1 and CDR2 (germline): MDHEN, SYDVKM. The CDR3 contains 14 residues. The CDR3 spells CASSLAGVTYEQYF. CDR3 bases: TGTGCCAGCAGTCTAGCGGGAGTTACCTACGAGCAGTACTTC.

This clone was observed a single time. In DNA, the CDR3 is TGCGCCAGCAGCTTGCCCTTAGAGACCCAGTACTTC. The encoded protein is CASSLPLETQYF. This chain uses TRBV5-1 with TRBJ2-5; no firm D call. Germline CDR1 reads SGHRS; CDR2 reads YFSETQ. V was clipped by 1 base and J by 4 bases, with 5 bases between them. The CDR3 has 12 residues.

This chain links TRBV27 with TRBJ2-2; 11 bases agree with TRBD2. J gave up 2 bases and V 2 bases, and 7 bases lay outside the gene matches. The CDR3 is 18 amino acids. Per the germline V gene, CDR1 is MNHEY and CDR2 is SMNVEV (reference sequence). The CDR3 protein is CASSLTPRLAGNTGELFF. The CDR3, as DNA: TGTGCCAGCAGTTTAACTCCCCGACTAGCGGGAAACACCGGGGAGCTGTTTTTT.

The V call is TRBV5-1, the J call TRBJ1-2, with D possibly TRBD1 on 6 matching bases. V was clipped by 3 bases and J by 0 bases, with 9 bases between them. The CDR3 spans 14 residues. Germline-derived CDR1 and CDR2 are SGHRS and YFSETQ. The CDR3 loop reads CASSSDSSNYGYTF. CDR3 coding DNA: TGCGCCAGCAGCTCGGACAGCTCTAACTATGGCTACACCTTC.

The chain's CDR3 is CSVDRGRGGYTF. The CDR3 region has the DNA TGCAGCGTTGACAGGGGGCGAGGTGGCTACACCTTC. The chain couples TRBV29-1 to TRBJ1-2, with 8 nucleotides matching TRBD1. CDR3 length: 12 residues. Trimming took 3 bases from V and 7 from J; bases not matched to a gene: 4. Germline-derived CDR1 and CDR2 are SQVTM and ANQGSEA.

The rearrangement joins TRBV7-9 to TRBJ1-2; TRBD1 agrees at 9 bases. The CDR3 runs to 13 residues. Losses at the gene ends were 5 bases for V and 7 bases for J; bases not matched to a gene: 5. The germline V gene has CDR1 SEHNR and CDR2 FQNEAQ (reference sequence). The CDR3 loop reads CASSLQGAGGYTF. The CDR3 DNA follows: TGTGCCAGCAGCCTACAGGGGGCAGGTGGCTACACCTTC.

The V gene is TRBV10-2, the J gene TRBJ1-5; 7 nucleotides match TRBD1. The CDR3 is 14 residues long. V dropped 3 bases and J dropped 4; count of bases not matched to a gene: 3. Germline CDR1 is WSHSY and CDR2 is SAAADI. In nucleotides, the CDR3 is TGCGCCAGCAGTGACCCAGGGGGAAATCAGCCCCAGCATTTT. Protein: CASSDPGGNQPQHF.

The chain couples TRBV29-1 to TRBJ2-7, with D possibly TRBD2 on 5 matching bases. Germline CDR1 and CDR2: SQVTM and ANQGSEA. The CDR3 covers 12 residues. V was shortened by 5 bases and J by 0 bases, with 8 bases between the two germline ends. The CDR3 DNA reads TGCAGCGTTCAGGACTCCTCCTACGAGCAGTACTTC. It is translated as CSVQDSSYEQYF.

The CDR3 here is CASFSGELFF. CDR3 in DNA: TGTGCCAGCTTCTCCGGGGAGCTGTTTTTT. This chain joins TRBV6-6 and TRBJ2-2; D is ambiguous. Germline CDR1 and CDR2: MNHNY and SVGAGI (reference sequence). V gave up 8 bases and J gave up 6 bases, with 4 bases separating them. CDR3 size: 10 residues.

The CDR3 DNA follows: TGCGCCAGCAGCTTTTCTTCTGTGTCTAGCGGGAGGGATGAGCAGTTCTTC. Amino acids: CASSFSSVSSGRDEQFF. The chain carries TRBV5-1 and TRBJ2-1, with TRBD2 matching over 12 bases. The CDR3 totals 17 residues. The germline V gene has CDR1 SGHRS and CDR2 YFSETQ. Trimming removed 2 bases from V and 8 bases from J; junction bases left unmatched: 11. Drawing the rest from reference TRBV5-1 and TRBJ2-1, the complete variable domain is KAGVTQTPRYLIKTRGQQVTLSCSPISGHRSVSWYQQTPGQGLQFLFEYFSETQRNKGNFPGRFSGRQFSNSRSEMNVSTLELGDSALYLCASSFSSVSSGRDEQFFGPGTRLTVL.

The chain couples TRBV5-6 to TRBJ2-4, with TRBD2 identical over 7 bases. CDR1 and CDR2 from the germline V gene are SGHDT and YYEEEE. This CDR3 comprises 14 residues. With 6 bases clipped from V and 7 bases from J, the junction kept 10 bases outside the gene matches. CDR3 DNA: TGTGCCAGCACCCCGTGGGGGGGTCAGAACATTCAGTACTTC. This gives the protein CASTPWGGQNIQYF.

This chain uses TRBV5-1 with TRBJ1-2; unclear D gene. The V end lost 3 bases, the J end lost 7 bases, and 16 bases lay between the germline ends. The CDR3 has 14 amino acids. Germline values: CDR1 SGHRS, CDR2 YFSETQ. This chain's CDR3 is CASSSSDTPSGYTF. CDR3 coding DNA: TGCGCCAGCAGCTCGTCCGACACACCCTCTGGCTACACCTTC.

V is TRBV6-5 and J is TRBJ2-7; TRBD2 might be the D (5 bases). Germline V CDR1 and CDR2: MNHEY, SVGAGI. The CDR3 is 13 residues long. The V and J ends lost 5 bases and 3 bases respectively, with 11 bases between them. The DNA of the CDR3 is TGTGCCAGCAGTCAAGGAGGACTCTACGAGCAGTACTTC. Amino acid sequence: CASSQGGLYEQYF.

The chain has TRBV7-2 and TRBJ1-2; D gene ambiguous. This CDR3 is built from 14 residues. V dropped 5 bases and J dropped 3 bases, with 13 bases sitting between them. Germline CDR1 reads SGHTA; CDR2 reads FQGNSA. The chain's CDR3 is CASSNPGIDYGYTF. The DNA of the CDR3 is TGTGCCAGCAGCAACCCGGGGATCGACTATGGCTACACCTTC.

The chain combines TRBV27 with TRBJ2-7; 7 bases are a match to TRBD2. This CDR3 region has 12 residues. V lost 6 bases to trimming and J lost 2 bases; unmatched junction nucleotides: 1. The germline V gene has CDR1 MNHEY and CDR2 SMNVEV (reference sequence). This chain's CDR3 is CASRRGTYEQYF. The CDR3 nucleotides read TGTGCCAGCAGGCGGGGGACCTACGAGCAGTACTTC.

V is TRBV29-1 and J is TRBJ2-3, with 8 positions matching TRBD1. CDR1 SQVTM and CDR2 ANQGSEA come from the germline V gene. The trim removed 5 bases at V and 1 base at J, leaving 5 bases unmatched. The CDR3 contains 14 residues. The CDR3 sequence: CSVLDRDRTDTQYF. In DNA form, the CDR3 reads TGCAGCGTTTTGGACAGGGACCGCACAGATACGCAGTATTTT.

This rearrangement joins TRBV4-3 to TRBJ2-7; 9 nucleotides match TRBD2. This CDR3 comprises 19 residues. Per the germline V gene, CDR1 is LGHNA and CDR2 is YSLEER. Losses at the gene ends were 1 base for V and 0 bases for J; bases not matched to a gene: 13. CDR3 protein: CASSQVVGLASGTSYEQYF. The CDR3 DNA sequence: TGCGCCAGCAGCCAAGTCGTCGGACTAGCTAGCGGGACCTCCTACGAGCAGTACTTC.

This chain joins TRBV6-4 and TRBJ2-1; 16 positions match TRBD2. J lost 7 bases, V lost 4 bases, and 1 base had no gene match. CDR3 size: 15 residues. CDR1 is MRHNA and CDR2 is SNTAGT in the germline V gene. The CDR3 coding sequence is TGTGCCAGCAGTGCGGGACTAGCGGGAGGGAATGAGCAGTTCTTC. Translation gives CASSAGLAGGNEQFF.

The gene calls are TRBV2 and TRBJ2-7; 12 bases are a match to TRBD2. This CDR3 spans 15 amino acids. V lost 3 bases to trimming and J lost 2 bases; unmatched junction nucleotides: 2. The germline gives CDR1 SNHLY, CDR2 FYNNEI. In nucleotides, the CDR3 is TGTGCCAGCAGTGACCGGACTAGCGGGGCCTACGAGCAGTACTTC. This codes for CASSDRTSGAYEQYF.

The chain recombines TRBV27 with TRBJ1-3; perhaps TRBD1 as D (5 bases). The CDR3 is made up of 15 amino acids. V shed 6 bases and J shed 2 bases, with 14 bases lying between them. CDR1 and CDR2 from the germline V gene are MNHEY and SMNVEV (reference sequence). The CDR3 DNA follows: TGTGCCAGCAGGTTGGGGCAGGGTGCTGGAAACACCATATATTTT. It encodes CASRLGQGAGNTIYF.

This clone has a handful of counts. CDR3 bases: TGTGCCAGCAGCTCCGGGACTAGCGGGGCTATGAAGAACAATGAGCAGTTCTTC. Translation: CASSSGTSGAMKNNEQFF. V gene TRBV13 combines with J gene TRBJ2-1; 13 bases agree with TRBD2. The CDR3 runs 18 residues. Looked up from germline, CDR1 is PRHDT and CDR2 is FYEKMQ (reference sequence). J was trimmed by 5 bases and V by 4 bases; bases with no gene match: 11.

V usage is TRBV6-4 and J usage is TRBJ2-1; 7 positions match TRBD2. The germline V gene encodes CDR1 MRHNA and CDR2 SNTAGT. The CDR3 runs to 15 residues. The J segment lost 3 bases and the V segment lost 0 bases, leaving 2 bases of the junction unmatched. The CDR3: CASSDSASGYNEQFF. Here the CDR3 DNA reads TGTGCCAGCAGTGACTCGGCTAGCGGCTACAATGAGCAGTTCTTC.

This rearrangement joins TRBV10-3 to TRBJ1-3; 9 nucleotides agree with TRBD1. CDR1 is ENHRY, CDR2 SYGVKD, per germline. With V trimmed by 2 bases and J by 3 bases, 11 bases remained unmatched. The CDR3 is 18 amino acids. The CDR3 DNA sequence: TGTGCCATCAGTGAGCCGACCCCGGGACAGGGTTTTGGAAACACCATATATTTT. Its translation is CAISEPTPGQGFGNTIYF.